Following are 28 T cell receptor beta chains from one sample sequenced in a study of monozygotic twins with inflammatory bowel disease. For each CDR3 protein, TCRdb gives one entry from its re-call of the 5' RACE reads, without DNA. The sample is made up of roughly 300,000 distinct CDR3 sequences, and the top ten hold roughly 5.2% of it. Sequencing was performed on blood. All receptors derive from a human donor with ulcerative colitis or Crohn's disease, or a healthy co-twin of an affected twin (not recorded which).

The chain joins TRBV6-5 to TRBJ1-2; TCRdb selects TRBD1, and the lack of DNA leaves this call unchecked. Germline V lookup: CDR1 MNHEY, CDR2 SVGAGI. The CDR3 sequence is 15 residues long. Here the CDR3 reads CASSYPGGTNYGYTF.

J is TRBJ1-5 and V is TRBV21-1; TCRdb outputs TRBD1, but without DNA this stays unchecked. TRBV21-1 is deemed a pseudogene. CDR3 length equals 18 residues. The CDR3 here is CASSNPPGQVLRNQPQHF.

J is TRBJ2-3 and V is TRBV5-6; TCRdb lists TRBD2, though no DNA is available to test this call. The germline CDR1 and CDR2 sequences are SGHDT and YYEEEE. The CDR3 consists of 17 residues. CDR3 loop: CASSLLFRLAGTDTQYF.

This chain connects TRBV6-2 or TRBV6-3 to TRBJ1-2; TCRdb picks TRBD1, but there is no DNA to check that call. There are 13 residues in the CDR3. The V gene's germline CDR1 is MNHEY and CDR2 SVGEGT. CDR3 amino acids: CASTTGGFYGYTF.

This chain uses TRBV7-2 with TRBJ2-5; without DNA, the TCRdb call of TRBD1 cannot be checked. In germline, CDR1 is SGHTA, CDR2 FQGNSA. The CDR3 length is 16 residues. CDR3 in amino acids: CASKKSGTGRQETQYF.

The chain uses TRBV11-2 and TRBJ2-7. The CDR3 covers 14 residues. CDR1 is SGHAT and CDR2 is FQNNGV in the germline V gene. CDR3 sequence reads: CASSLVGSLYEQYF.

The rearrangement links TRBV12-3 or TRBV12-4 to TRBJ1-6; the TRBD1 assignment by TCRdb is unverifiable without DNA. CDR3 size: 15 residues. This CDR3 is CASRVTGLGNSPLHF.

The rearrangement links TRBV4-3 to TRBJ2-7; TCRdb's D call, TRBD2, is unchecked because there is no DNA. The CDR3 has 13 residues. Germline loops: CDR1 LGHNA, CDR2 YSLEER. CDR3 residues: CASSQGVAYEQYF.

Here the CDR3 reads CASSYSIGTGEGYTF. The chain joins TRBV6-5 to TRBJ1-2; TCRdb's D call, TRBD1, is unchecked because there is no DNA. Germline assignment: CDR1 MNHEY and CDR2 SVGAGI. The CDR3 runs 15 residues.

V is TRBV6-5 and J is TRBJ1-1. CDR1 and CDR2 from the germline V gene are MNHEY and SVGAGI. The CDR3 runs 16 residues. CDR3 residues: CASSYTGTAVNTEAFF.

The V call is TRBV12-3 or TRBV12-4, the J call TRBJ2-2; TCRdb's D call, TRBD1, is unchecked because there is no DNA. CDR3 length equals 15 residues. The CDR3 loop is CASSFGDRVAGELFF.

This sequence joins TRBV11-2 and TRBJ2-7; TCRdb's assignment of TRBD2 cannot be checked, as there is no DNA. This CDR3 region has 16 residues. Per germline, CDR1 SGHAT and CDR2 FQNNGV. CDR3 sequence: CASSLKAGLSSYEQYF.

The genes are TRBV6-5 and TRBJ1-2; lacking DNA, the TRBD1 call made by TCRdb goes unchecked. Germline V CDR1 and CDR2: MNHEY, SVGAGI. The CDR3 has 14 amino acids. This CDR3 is CASSSPSRGYGYTF.

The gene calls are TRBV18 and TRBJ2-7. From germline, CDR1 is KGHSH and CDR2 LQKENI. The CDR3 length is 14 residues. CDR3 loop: CASSPPAETYEQYF.

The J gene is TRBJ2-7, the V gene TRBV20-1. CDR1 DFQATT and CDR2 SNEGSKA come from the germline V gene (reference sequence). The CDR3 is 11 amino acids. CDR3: CSARRWNEQYF.

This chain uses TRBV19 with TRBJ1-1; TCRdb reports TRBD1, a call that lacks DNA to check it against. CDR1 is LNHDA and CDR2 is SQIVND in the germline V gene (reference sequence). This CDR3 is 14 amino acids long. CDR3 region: CASSQGLFNTEAFF.

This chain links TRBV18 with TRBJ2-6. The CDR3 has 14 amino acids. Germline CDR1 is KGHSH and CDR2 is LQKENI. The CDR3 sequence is CASQKNSGANVLTF. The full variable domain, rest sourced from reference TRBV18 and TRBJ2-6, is NAGVMQNPRHLVRRRGQEARLRCSPMKGHSHVYWYRQLPEEGLKFMVYLQKENIIDESGMPKERFSAEFPKEGPSILRIQQVVRGDSAAYFCASQKNSGANVLTFGAGSRLTVL.

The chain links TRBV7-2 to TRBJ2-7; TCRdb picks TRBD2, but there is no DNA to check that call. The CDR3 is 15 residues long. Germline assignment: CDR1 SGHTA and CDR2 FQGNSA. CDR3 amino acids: CASSVSGTSSVEQYF.

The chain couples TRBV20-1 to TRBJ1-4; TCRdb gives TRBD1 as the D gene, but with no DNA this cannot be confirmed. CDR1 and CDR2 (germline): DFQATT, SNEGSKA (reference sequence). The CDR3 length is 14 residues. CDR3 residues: CSVQPGVYNERLFF.

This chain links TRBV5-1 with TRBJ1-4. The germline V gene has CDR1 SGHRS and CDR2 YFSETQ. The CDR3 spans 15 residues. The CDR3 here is CASSLAGREDENLFF.

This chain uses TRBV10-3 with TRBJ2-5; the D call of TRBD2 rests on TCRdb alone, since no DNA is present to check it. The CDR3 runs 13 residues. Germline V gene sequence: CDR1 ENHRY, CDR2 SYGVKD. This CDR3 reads CAISKTGGETQYF.

CDR3 sequence reads: CASSYAGPLSQEQFF. This chain uses TRBV6-2 or TRBV6-3 with TRBJ2-1; the D call from TCRdb, TRBD1, cannot be confirmed without DNA. Germline CDR1 reads MNHEY; CDR2 reads SVGEGT. The CDR3 runs 15 residues.

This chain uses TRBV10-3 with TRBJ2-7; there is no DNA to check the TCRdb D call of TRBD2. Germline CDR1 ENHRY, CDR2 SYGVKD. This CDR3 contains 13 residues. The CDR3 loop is CANFSSGSYEQYF.

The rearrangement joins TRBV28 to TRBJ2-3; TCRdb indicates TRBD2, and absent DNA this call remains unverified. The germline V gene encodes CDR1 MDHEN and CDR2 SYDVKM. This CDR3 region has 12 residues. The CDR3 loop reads CASKRAGDTQYF.

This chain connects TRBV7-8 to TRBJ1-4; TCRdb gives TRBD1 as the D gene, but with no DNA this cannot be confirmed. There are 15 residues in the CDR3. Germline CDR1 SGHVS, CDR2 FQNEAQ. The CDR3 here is CASSLAGGWSEKLFF.

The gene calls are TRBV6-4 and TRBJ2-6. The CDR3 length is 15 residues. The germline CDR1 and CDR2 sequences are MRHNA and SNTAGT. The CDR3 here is CASSDSNSGANVLTF.

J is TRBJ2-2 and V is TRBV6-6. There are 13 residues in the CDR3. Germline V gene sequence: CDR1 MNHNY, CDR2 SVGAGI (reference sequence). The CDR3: CASSVRIAGELFF.

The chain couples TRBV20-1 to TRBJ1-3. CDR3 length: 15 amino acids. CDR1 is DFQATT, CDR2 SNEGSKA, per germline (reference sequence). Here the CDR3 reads CSAREKVFPGNTIYF.